This TCR beta chain was observed in a study of blood T cell repertoires in COVID-19. About the research overall: The United States, Italy and Spain were the sources of the acute and convalescent COVID-19 samples. PBMCs, B-cell-depleted T cells, or T cells were the source of the cDNA or gDNA that made up the material.

Authors' analysis steps: Researchers report that nucleated cell counts were estimated from reference gene primer amplification. Method: immunoSEQ multiplex PCR; TCRdb's copy keeps in-frame clones and lacks some. The DNA was the basis for D and trimming; V, J and clone size are from that table. This table holds roughly 70,000 clones, approximately 90% found once. Germline V gives CDR1 SGHNT, CDR2 YYREEE (reference sequence). J gave up 6 bases and V 5 bases, and 2 bases lay outside the gene matches. The CDR3 has 12 residues. The sequence came from an elderly woman with active COVID-19. The rearrangement uses TRBV5-4 and TRBJ2-3, with TRBD1 identical over 8 bases. Sequences were obtained from peripheral blood. The CDR3 region has the DNA TGTGCCAGCAGTCGGACAGGGGATACGCAGTATTTT. Translated: CASSRTGDTQYF.